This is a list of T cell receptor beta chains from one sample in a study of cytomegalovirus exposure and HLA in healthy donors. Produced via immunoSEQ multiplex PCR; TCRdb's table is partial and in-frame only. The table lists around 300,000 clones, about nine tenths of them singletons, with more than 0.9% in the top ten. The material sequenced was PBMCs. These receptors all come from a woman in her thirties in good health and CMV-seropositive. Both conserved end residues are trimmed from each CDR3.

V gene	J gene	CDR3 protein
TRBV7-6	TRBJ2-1	ASSLRAGSYSNEQF
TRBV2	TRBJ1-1	ASSEVYAEAF
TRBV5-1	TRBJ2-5	ASSQGLEVETQY
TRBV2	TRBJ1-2	ASSDLRTGGGGYT
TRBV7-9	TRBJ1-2	ASSNMGGQGRGYT
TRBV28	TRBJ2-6	ASSTAPGLISGANVLT
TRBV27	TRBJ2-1	ASQLSGGESSYNEQF
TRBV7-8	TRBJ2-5	ASSLGGSETQY
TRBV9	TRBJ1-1	ASSVMGGAPNTEAF
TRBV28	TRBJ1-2	ASSFAWERNYGYT
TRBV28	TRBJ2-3	ASSLGQFTDTQY
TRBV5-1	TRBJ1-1	ASSLTGAEDTEAF
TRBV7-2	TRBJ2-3	ASSLLASSTDTQY
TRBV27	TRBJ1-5	ASSPEGNQPQH
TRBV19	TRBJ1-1	ASSHRGLSEAF
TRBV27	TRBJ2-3	ASSLGGLSGDTQY